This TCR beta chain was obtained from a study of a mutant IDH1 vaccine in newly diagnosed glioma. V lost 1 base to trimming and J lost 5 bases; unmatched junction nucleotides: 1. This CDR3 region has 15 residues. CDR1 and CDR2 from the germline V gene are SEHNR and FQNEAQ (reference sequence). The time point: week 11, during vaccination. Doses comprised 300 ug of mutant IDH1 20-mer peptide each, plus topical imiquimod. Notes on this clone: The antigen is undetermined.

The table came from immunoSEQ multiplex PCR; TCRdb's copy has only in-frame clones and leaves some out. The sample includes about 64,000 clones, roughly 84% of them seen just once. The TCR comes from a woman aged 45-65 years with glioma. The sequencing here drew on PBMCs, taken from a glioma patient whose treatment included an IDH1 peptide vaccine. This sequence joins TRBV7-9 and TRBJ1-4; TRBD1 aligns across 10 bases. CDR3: CASSLGGQGNEKLFF. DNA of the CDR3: TGTGCCAGCAGCTTAGGGGGACAGGGGAATGAAAAACTGTTTTTT.